These 30 T cell receptor beta chains were all obtained from the same sample, sequenced in a study of regulatory T cells in long-lasting Graves disease. Combining iRepertoire HTBI primers with Arm-PCR of CDR3 regions, the authors built TCR beta libraries. TCRdb re-analysed the multiplex PCR reads in MiXCR, keeping a single row per CDR3 protein. Here the sample spans 400,000 to 450,000 distinct CDR3 sequences, about 15% being singletons. Stated time point: newly diagnosed GD, antithyroid drugs for less than 3 months. The TCR library was made from RNA that had been extracted from PBMCs in TRIzol. These data also formed part of another study, on T cells in Graves' hyperthyroidism and ophthalmopathy.

The sequencing used peripheral blood mononuclear cells (PBMCs), collected at new diagnosis, from a patient treated with antithyroid drugs. The source is a woman in her 30s with Graves disease.

The rearrangement joins TRBV5-4 to TRBJ2-2; 9 bases line up with TRBD1. Per germline, CDR1 SGHNT and CDR2 YYREEE (reference sequence). The V and J ends lost 0 bases and 7 bases, in that order; junction bases with no gene match: 4. This CDR3 is built from 15 residues. The CDR3 nucleotides read TGTGCCAGCAGCTTGGACAGGGGGCTTGGCGGGGAGCTGTTTTTT. Translated, it gives CASSLDRGLGGELFF.

The V and J genes are TRBV2 and TRBJ2-3; 10 bases agree with TRBD2. V gave up 5 bases and J gave up 2 bases; unmatched junction bases: 10. Germline loops: CDR1 SNHLY, CDR2 FYNNEI. CDR3 size: 17 residues. CDR3 loop: CASSPWTSGFLTDTQYF. The CDR3 DNA reads as TGTGCCAGCAGTCCCTGGACTAGCGGATTTCTCACAGATACGCAGTATTTT.

Ten or more counts support this clonotype. CDR3 nucleotide sequence: TGTGCCAGCACCCCCCTGCCCGGGGAGAACTACGAGCAGTACTTC. Translation gives CASTPLPGENYEQYF. This chain joins TRBV28 and TRBJ2-7; TRBD2 might be the D (5 bases). The V gene lost 7 bases and the J gene lost 3 bases, with 19 bases spanning the gap. CDR3 length: 15 amino acids. CDR1 and CDR2 from the germline V gene are MDHEN and SYDVKM.

This clonotype was seen a handful of times. The chain carries TRBV11-2 and TRBJ2-2; possibly TRBD2 for D (8 bases). The V gene lost 4 bases and the J gene lost 5 bases, with 23 bases spanning the gap. Germline values: CDR1 SGHAT, CDR2 FQNNGV. The CDR3 totals 18 residues. CDR3 DNA: TGTGCCAGCAGCTCGGGACAGATCGGGACTAGGAGGACCGGGGAGCTGTTTTTT. As protein: CASSSGQIGTRRTGELFF.

Turning to this clonotype: With a far larger clone one base away, a read error is the likely cause. The V call is TRBV11-2, the J call TRBJ2-7; D perhaps matches TRBD1 (6 bases). Deletions cut 5 bases from V and 7 bases from J, with 18 bases between. The CDR3 covers 14 residues. Germline assignment: CDR1 SGHAT and CDR2 FQNNGV. The CDR3 here is CASSRDRFGNEQYF. The DNA of the CDR3 is TGTGCCAGCAGCCGTGACAGGTTTGGGAATGAGCAGTACTTC.

This clonotype was recorded at least ten times. This sequence joins TRBV5-1 and TRBJ2-7; D remains unclear. Germline V gene data show CDR1 as SGHRS and CDR2 as YFSETQ. Trimming cost V 0 bases and J 0 bases, with 7 bases left between them. The length of the CDR3 is 14 residues. The CDR3 loop is CASSLDSLSYEQYF. The CDR3 nucleotides read TGCGCCAGCAGCTTGGATTCCCTCTCCTACGAGCAGTACTTC.

This rearrangement joins TRBV7-9 to TRBJ2-2; 14 nucleotides line up with TRBD2. CDR3 size: 17 residues. The germline V gene has CDR1 SEHNR and CDR2 FQNEAQ (reference sequence). V was clipped by 5 bases and J by 5 bases; unmatched bases: 7. The chain's CDR3 is CASSPGLAGAGTGELFF. The CDR3 DNA reads TGTGCCAGCAGCCCGGGACTAGCGGGAGCAGGGACCGGGGAGCTGTTTTTT.

This clonotype has at least ten counts. The CDR3 region is CASSLGLHSNQPQHF. The CDR3, as DNA: TGTGCCAGCAGTTTAGGACTCCATAGCAATCAGCCCCAGCATTTT. This chain joins TRBV27 and TRBJ1-5; unclear D gene. Germline CDR1 reads MNHEY; CDR2 reads SMNVEV (reference sequence). CDR3 size: 15 residues. The germline V and J ends were trimmed by 2 bases and 0 bases, with 8 bases remaining between them.

This clonotype was counted ten times or more. CDR3 coding DNA: TGTGCCAGCTCACCACAAGCCCCTGGAAGCAATCAGCCCCAGCATTTT. Protein: CASSPQAPGSNQPQHF. The rearrangement uses TRBV18 and TRBJ1-5; no definite D call. CDR3 size: 16 residues. CDR1 and CDR2 (germline): KGHSH, LQKENI. Trimming took 1 base from V and 1 from J, leaving 11 bases between them.

This clonotype was recorded many times. The genes are TRBV28 and TRBJ2-2; D ambiguous. There are 12 residues in the CDR3. The germline gives CDR1 MDHEN, CDR2 SYDVKM. With 7 bases removed from V and 7 bases from J, the gap between germline ends came to 10 bases. The CDR3 here is CASIRWGGELFF. The CDR3 nucleotides read TGTGCCAGCATCCGATGGGGCGGGGAGCTGTTTTTT.

This clonotype was recorded many times. V is TRBV10-1 and J is TRBJ2-3; 9 positions agree with TRBD1. V lost 2 bases and J lost 4; bases outside the gene matches: 1. Germline V lookup: CDR1 WNHNN, CDR2 SYGVQD (reference sequence). The CDR3 totals 14 residues. The CDR3 sequence: CASSERQGADTQYF. The CDR3, as DNA: TGCGCCAGCAGTGAGCGACAGGGGGCAGATACGCAGTATTTT.

The gene calls are TRBV6-9 and TRBJ2-1, with 14 bases lining up with TRBD2. CDR1 is MNHGY and CDR2 is SVAAGI in the germline V gene. V trimming: 3 bases; J trimming: 7 bases; junction bases outside the gene matches: 8. The CDR3 runs 17 residues. The CDR3 sequence: CASSYPGTSGRGNEQFF. CDR3 nucleotide sequence: TGTGCCAGCAGTTACCCCGGGACTAGCGGGAGAGGGAATGAGCAGTTCTTC.

This clonotype has at least ten counts. The genes are TRBV27 and TRBJ2-1; maybe TRBD2 (6 bases). CDR3 length: 15 amino acids. Germline loops: CDR1 MNHEY, CDR2 SMNVEV (reference sequence). V was clipped by 6 bases and J by 4 bases, with 16 bases between them. Written as DNA, the CDR3 is TGTGCCAGCAGGAAACGGGAGAATCTTTACAATGAGCAGTTCTTC. It encodes CASRKRENLYNEQFF.

The rearrangement links TRBV11-2 to TRBJ2-7, with D perhaps being TRBD1 or TRBD2 (5 bases each). V lost 5 bases to trimming and J lost 2 bases, with 25 bases between them. The CDR3 spans 18 residues. The germline CDR1 and CDR2 sequences are SGHAT and FQNNGV. CDR3 in amino acids: CASSPGTSGIYQAYEQYF. In DNA, the CDR3 is TGTGCCAGCAGCCCCGGGACCAGCGGTATCTACCAGGCCTACGAGCAGTACTTC.

This clonotype was seen many times. The chain joins TRBV3-1 to TRBJ2-7, with 7 positions matching TRBD1. The CDR3 is made up of 15 amino acids. The trim removed 4 bases at V and 3 bases at J, leaving 9 bases unmatched. The germline V gene has CDR1 LGHDT and CDR2 YNNKEL (reference sequence). The CDR3 spells CASSPGQDIFYEQYF. In DNA, the CDR3 is TGTGCCAGCAGCCCCGGACAGGATATCTTCTACGAGCAGTACTTC.

This clonotype was counted at least ten times. The chain is built from TRBV9 and TRBJ1-1, with D possibly being TRBD1 (6 bases). Trimming left V 5 bases short and J 1 base short, with 12 bases between. The V gene's germline CDR1 is SGDLS and CDR2 YYNGEE. The CDR3 runs 14 residues. The CDR3 DNA sequence: TGTGCCAGCAGTGCGGACAGACAGAACACTGAAGCTTTCTTT. Protein: CASSADRQNTEAFF.

This clonotype has a count of ten or more. The chain uses TRBV5-1 and TRBJ2-7, with D possibly matching TRBD2 (5 bases). Germline V lookup: CDR1 SGHRS, CDR2 YFSETQ. This CDR3 contains 16 residues. Trimming cost V 4 bases and J 3 bases, with 20 bases left between them. CDR3 nucleotide sequence: TGCGCCAGCAGCGCCGACGGGTGGAGGCGAAACTACGAGCAGTACTTC. Its protein is CASSADGWRRNYEQYF.

This clonotype was counted at least ten times. The chain has TRBV2 and TRBJ1-3; 9 bases match TRBD1. The CDR3 sequence is 16 residues long. The germline V gene encodes CDR1 SNHLY and CDR2 FYNNEI. V shed 5 bases and J 4 bases; nucleotides not matched to a gene: 9. In DNA, the CDR3 is TGTGCCAGCAGTACTCGCGGGACAGGGCCGGGAAACACCATATATTTT. Amino acid sequence: CASSTRGTGPGNTIYF.

This clonotype was picked up a small number of times. CDR3 loop: CASSADASYEQYF. For the CDR3, the DNA is TGCGCCAGCAGCGCCGATGCCTCCTACGAGCAGTACTTC. The rearrangement uses TRBV5-1 and TRBJ2-7, with no clear D. The germline V gene encodes CDR1 SGHRS and CDR2 YFSETQ. There are 13 residues in the CDR3. Trimming cost V 4 bases and J 0 bases, with 8 bases left between them.

This clonotype was recorded at least ten times. The chain has TRBV11-2 and TRBJ2-7, with 8 bases lining up with TRBD2. This CDR3 is 15 amino acids long. Trimming cost V 3 bases and J 7 bases; bases outside gene matches: 11. Per germline, CDR1 SGHAT and CDR2 FQNNGV. The CDR3 sequence is CASSFDGRAQGEQYF. The CDR3 bases are TGTGCCAGCAGCTTTGACGGGAGGGCTCAGGGGGAGCAGTACTTC.

The rearrangement joins TRBV12-5 to TRBJ1-4; D unresolved. Germline V gene data show CDR1 as LGHNT and CDR2 as FRNRAP. The CDR3 length is 16 residues. The ends were cut back, 3 bases at V and 8 bases at J, with 19 bases in the middle. CDR3 region: CASGFMTRVHQEKLFF. The DNA of the CDR3 is TGTGCTAGTGGTTTCATGACCCGAGTACACCAGGAAAAACTGTTTTTT.

This clonotype occurred a few times. V usage is TRBV7-8 and J usage is TRBJ2-1; TRBD1 or TRBD2 may be the D gene (5 bases each). Looked up from germline, CDR1 is SGHVS and CDR2 is FQNEAQ. V lost 5 bases and J 0 bases, leaving 11 bases between the germline ends. This CDR3 region has 15 residues. The DNA of the CDR3 is TGTGCCAGCAGCCCTCCGGGGACCTCCTACAATGAGCAGTTCTTC. Translating gives CASSPPGTSYNEQFF. Looking up the rest from reference TRBV7-8 and TRBJ2-1 gives the full variable domain: GAGVSQSPRYKVAKRGQDVALRCDPISGHVSLFWYQQALGQGPEFLTYFQNEAQLDKSGLPSDRFFAERPEGSVSTLKIQRTQQEDSAVYLCASSPPGTSYNEQFFGPGTRLTVL.

This clonotype was seen repeatedly, ten times or more. J is TRBJ2-7 and V is TRBV12-3 or TRBV12-4; D gene ambiguous. This CDR3 is built from 12 residues. The V end lost 3 bases, the J end lost 6 bases, and 9 bases lay between the germline ends. In nucleotides, the CDR3 is TGTGCCAGCAGTTTGGCGGTCCCCGAGCAGTACTTC. Translating gives CASSLAVPEQYF.

This clonotype was counted ten times or more. The chain is built from TRBV2 and TRBJ2-3; the match to TRBD2 covers 10 bases. Germline CDR1 SNHLY, CDR2 FYNNEI. This CDR3 is built from 18 residues. V shed 6 bases and J 1 base; nucleotides not matched to a gene: 13. The CDR3 DNA reads as TGTGCCAGCAGGGGTAGGCTAGCGGGAGAGGGCGGCACAGATACGCAGTATTTT. Amino acids: CASRGRLAGEGGTDTQYF. Full variable domain (rest looked up from reference TRBV2 and TRBJ2-3): EPEVTQTPSHQVTQMGQEVILRCVPISNHLYFYWYRQILGQKVEFLVSFYNNEISEKSEIFDDQFSVERPDGSNFTLKIRSTKLEDSAMYFCASRGRLAGEGGTDTQYFGPGTRLTVL.

V and J are TRBV6-2 or TRBV6-3 and TRBJ2-3; 11 bases align to TRBD2. Germline assignment: CDR1 MNHEY and CDR2 SVGEGT. This CDR3 contains 15 residues. With V trimmed by 6 bases and J by 4 bases, 6 bases remained unmatched. CDR3 loop: CASSQTSGMPDTQYF. The CDR3 coding sequence is TGTGCCAGCAGCCAGACTAGCGGGATGCCAGATACGCAGTATTTT.

The V call is TRBV4-1, the J call TRBJ1-2, with TRBD1 identical over 9 bases. Germline loops: CDR1 MGHRA, CDR2 YSYEKL. The CDR3 sequence is 15 residues long. J gave up 5 bases and V 1 base, and 5 bases lay outside the gene matches. CDR3 sequence: CASSQVGDRVYGYTF. CDR3 in DNA: TGCGCCAGCAGCCAAGTCGGGGACAGGGTGTATGGCTACACCTTC.

The V call is TRBV6-1, the J call TRBJ2-7; no reliable D call. The CDR3 totals 11 residues. Trimming pared 9 bases from V and 1 base from J, leaving 7 bases between. Germline V gene data show CDR1 as MNHNS and CDR2 as SASEGT. The CDR3 loop is CARGRSYEQYF. CDR3 in DNA: TGTGCCAGAGGACGGTCCTACGAGCAGTACTTC.

J is TRBJ2-5 and V is TRBV5-6, with 7 bases aligning to TRBD1. This CDR3 comprises 13 residues. Germline V gene lookup returns CDR1 SGHDT and CDR2 YYEEEE. V lost 3 bases and J lost 3; bases outside the gene matches: 2. This CDR3 reads CASSWGTEETQYF. CDR3 nucleotide sequence: TGTGCCAGCAGCTGGGGGACAGAAGAGACCCAGTACTTC.

There are many counts of this clonotype. The rearrangement joins TRBV11-2 to TRBJ2-6, with D possibly matching TRBD2 (6 bases). This CDR3 spans 16 amino acids. Germline assignment: CDR1 SGHAT and CDR2 FQNNGV. Trimming shortened V by 8 bases and J by 0 bases, and 14 bases separated the two germline ends. The CDR3 sequence: CASRLADLSGANVLTF. The CDR3 DNA follows: TGTGCCAGCCGATTAGCGGATCTCTCTGGGGCCAACGTCCTGACTTTC.

The V and J genes are TRBV3-1 and TRBJ1-5; D unclear. V was pared by 4 bases and J by 2 bases, with 9 bases between. The germline CDR1 and CDR2 sequences are LGHDT and YNNKEL (reference sequence). This CDR3 is 14 amino acids long. The chain's CDR3 is CASSPYNGNQPQHF. DNA of the CDR3: TGTGCCAGCAGCCCCTATAACGGCAATCAGCCCCAGCATTTT.